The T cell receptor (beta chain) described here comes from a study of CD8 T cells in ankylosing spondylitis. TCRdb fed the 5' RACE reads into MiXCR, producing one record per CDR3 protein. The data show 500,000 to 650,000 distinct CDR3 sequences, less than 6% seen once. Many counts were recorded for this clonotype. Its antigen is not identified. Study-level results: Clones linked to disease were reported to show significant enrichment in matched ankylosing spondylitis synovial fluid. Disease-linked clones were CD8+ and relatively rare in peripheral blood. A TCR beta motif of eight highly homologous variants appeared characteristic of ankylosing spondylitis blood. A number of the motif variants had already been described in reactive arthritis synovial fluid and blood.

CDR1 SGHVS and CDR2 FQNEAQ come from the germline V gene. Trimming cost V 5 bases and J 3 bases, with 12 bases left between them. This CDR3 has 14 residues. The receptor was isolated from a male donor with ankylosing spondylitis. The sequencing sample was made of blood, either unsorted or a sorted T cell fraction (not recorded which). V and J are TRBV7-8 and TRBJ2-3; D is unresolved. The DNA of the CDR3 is TGTGCCAGCAGCCCGATGGGTCGGACAGATACGCAGTATTTT. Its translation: CASSPMGRTDTQYF.